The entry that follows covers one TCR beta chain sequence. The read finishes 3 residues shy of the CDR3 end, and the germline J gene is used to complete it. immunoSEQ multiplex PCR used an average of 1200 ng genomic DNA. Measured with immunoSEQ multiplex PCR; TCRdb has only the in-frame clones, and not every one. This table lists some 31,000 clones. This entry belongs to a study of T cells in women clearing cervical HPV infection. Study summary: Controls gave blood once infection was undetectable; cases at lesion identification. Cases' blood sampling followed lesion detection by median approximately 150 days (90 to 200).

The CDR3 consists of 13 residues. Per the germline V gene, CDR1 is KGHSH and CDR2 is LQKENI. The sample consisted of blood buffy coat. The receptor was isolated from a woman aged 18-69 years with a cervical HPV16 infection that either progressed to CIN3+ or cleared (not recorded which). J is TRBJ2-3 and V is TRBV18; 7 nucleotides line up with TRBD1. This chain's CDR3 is CASSPHRGETQYF. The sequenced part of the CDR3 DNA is TGTGCCAGCTCACCACACAGGGGAGAGACG.